This T cell receptor beta chain was sequenced during a study of cytomegalovirus exposure and HLA in healthy donors. Overall study context: The Caucasian-associated ancestry cluster contained approximately 81% of the 398 genotyped donors.

Germline assignment: CDR1 SGHRS and CDR2 YFSETQ. There are 14 residues in the CDR3. Unmatched junction bases numbered 6, after V lost 4 bases and J lost 5 bases. The PCR had 60 Vbeta and 13 Jbeta primers. Sequenced by immunoSEQ multiplex PCR; TCRdb stores in-frame clones only, minus some. The table has some 100,000 clones, around 75% seen once. The sequence came from a woman aged 18-29 years in good health and CMV-seropositive. The rearrangement joins TRBV5-1 to TRBJ2-5; TRBD1 matches at 9 bases. The sample comprised PBMCs. CDR3 DNA sequence: TGCGCCAGCAGCACCGGGACAGGGAGGGAGACCCAGTACTTC. Encoded protein: CASSTGTGRETQYF.